The T cell receptor beta chain under discussion was sequenced for a study of glioma-infiltrating T cells after dendritic cell vaccination. V was shortened by 3 bases and J by 1 base, with 6 bases between the two germline ends. The CDR3 runs to 14 residues. The V gene's germline CDR1 is LNHDA and CDR2 SQIVND (reference sequence). Indicated time point: after dendritic cell vaccination, including at tumor progression/relapse. The method was immunoSEQ multiplex PCR; TCRdb's version includes in-frame clones alone and lacks a portion of them. The table includes 75,000 to 95,000 clones, approximately 75% detected once.

The sequencing used blood, collected after dendritic cell vaccination. This TCR came from a human donor with glioblastoma. The chain links TRBV19 to TRBJ2-2; possible D gene TRBD2, 6 bases. CDR3 sequence (DNA): TGTGCCAGTAGTATCGGGGGGAACACCGGGGAGCTGTTTTTT. Translated: CASSIGGNTGELFF.